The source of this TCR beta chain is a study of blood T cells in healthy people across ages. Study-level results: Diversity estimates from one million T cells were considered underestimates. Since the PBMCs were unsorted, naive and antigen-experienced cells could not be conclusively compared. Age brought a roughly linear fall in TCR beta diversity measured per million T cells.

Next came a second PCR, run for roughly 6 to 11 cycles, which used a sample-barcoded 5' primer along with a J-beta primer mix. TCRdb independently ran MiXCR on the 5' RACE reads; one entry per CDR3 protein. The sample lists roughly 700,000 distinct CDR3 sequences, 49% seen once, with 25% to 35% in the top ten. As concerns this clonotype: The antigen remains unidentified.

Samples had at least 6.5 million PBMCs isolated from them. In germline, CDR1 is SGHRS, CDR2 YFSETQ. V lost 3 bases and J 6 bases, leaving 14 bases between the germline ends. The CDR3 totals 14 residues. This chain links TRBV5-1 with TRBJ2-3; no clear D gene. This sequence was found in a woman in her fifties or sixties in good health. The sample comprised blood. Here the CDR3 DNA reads TGCGCCAGCAGCTGGGCCCAAGAAGGGGATACGCAGTATTTT. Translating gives CASSWAQEGDTQYF.